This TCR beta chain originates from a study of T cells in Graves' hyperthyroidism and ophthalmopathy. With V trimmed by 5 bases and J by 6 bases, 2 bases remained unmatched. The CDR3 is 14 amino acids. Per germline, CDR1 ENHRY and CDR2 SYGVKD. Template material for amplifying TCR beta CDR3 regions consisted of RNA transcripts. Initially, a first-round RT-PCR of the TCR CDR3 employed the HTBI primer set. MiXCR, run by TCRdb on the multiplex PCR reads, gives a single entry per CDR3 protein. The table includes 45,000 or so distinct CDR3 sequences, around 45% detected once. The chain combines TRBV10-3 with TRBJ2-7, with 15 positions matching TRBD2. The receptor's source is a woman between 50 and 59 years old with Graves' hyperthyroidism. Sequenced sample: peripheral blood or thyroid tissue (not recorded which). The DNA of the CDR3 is TGTGCCATCAGTTGGGGACTAGCGGGAGGCGAGCAGTACTTC. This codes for CAISWGLAGGEQYF.